A selection of T cell receptor beta chains follows, all from one sample in a study of cytomegalovirus exposure and HLA in healthy donors. Profiled with immunoSEQ multiplex PCR; TCRdb holds only in-frame clones, not every one. This sample contains some 75,000 clones. The material sequenced was PBMCs. The receptors were gathered from a boy between 10 and 17 years old in good health and CMV-seronegative. CDR3s include the opening cysteine and the closing phenylalanine or tryptophan. Fields, in order: D gene, CDR3 length, J gene, V gene, CDR3 DNA, CDR3 protein. The D gene is left open where the match is weak.

TRBD1,13,TRBJ1-2,TRBV30,TGTGCCTGGAGAGGGACAGGGGACTATGGCTACACCTTC,CAWRGTGDYGYTF
TRBD1,15,TRBJ1-3,TRBV5-1,TGCGCCAGCAGCCTGGACAGGGGACCCGGAAACACCATATATTTT,CASSLDRGPGNTIYF
-,15,TRBJ1-2,TRBV12-5,TGTGCTAGTGGTTTGGTACCCGACAGGATCTATGGCTACACCTTC,CASGLVPDRIYGYTF
-,14,TRBJ1-2,TRBV30,TGTGCCTGGAGGCAGGGCAGGGATAACTATGGCTACACCTTC,CAWRQGRDNYGYTF
TRBD1,15,TRBJ1-1,TRBV7-9,TGTGCCAGCAGACGATTCGGACAGGGGGACACTGAAGCTTTCTTT,CASRRFGQGDTEAFF
-,13,TRBJ1-6,TRBV30,TGTGCCTGGAGGAAACGACAGGATTCACCCCTCCACTTT,CAWRKRQDSPLHF
-,13,TRBJ2-7,TRBV25-1,TGTGCCAGCAGTCGGGGATCTTACTACGAGCAGTACTTC,CASSRGSYYEQYF
TRBD1,14,TRBJ1-2,TRBV25-1,TGTGCCAGCAGTGAAGGACAGGGGGCTGATGGCTACACCTTC,CASSEGQGADGYTF
-,15,TRBJ2-1,TRBV7-9,TGTGCCAGCAGCTTAACGGGGAGCTCCTACAATGAGCAGTTCTTC,CASSLTGSSYNEQFF
TRBD2,15,TRBJ2-1,TRBV5-1,TGCGCCAGCAGCATGGGACTAGCGGGATTCAATGAGCAGTTCTTC,CASSMGLAGFNEQFF
-,15,TRBJ1-5,TRBV18,TGTGCCAGCTCACTATCACGGCGGGCTGATCAGCCCCAGCATTTT,CASSLSRRADQPQHF
TRBD1,14,TRBJ1-2,TRBV6-5,TGTGCCAGCAGTTCCGATGACAGGGGGTATGGCTACACCTTC,CASSSDDRGYGYTF
-,13,TRBJ1-2,TRBV30,TGTGCCTGGAGACAGGGCGCTAACTATGGCTACACCTTC,CAWRQGANYGYTF
TRBD1,16,TRBJ2-7,TRBV9,TGTGCCAGCAGCCCCCGCTCAGGGGCAGGGGGCGGCGAGCAGTACTTC,CASSPRSGAGGGEQYF
TRBD1,17,TRBJ1-6,TRBV27,TGTGCCAGCAGTCGGACAGGGGCCCTCTCCTATAATTCACCCCTCCACTTT,CASSRTGALSYNSPLHF
TRBD1,14,TRBJ1-3,TRBV30,TGTGCCTGGACTAGGACAGGGTCAGGAAACACCATATATTTT,CAWTRTGSGNTIYF
TRBD1,15,TRBJ1-1,TRBV9,TGTGCCAGCAGCGGGGAACAGGGGAGGAGCACTGAAGCTTTCTTT,CASSGEQGRSTEAFF
-,14,TRBJ2-3,TRBV6-5,TGTGCCAGCAGTTGGAAGTACTACACAGATACGCAGTATTTT,CASSWKYYTDTQYF
TRBD2,17,TRBJ2-1,TRBV7-3,TGTGCCAGCAGCGTACTAGCGGGGGGGCTTCTAGGCAATGAGCAGTTCTTC,CASSVLAGGLLGNEQFF
-,15,TRBJ1-5,TRBV7-9,TGTGCCAGCAGCTTAGCGGGGCAGGGGAATCAGCCCCAGCATTTT,CASSLAGQGNQPQHF
-,13,TRBJ2-2,TRBV9,TGTGCCAGCAGCGTAGAAGCTTTTGGGGAGCTGTTTTTT,CASSVEAFGELFF
TRBD2,16,TRBJ2-7,TRBV19,TGTGCCAGTAGTATTCAAACTAGCGGGACTGCCTACGAGCAGTACTTC,CASSIQTSGTAYEQYF